Shown below are 17 T cell receptor delta chains from a single sample sequenced in a study of delta chains in infants with herpesvirus infections. PBMC RNA was reverse transcribed using gamma-chain- and delta-chain-specific primers. TCRdb redid clone calling on the RT-PCR reads using CATT. The profile shows roughly 800 delta-chain clones, around 16% of them singletons. The starting material was peripheral blood, obtained at time point 1 of longitudinal follow-up. Every receptor here comes from a human donor who was a Ugandan infant, either HIV-exposed or HIV-unexposed (not recorded which).

This clone was detected a few times. This may arise from a read error, as a much more abundant clone is one base away. The chain is built from TRDV2 and TRDJ2, with 11 bases matching TRDD3. TCRdb gives no J gene; it was assigned here by matching the DNA to germline. Trimming at V came to 0 bases and at J to 2 bases, leaving 13 bases not matched to a gene. CDR3 length equals 20 residues. Germline-derived CDR1 and CDR2 are GEAIGNYY and EKD. CDR3 amino acids: CACDTMRGTGGYALTAQLFF. The CDR3 DNA reads as TGTGCCTGTGACACCATGAGGGGTACTGGGGGATATGCCTTGACAGCACAACTCTTCTTT.

This clone has a handful of counts. A much bigger clone sits one base away, suggesting this may be a read error. The chain links TRDV1 to TRDJ1, with 8 bases lining up with TRDD3. This CDR3 has 21 amino acids. The V segment lost 3 bases and the J segment 3 bases; nucleotides outside the gene matches: 24. Looked up from germline, CDR1 is TSWWSYY and CDR2 is QGS. This CDR3 reads CALGDPSRTGGCLAYADKLIF. CDR3 DNA sequence: TGTGCTCTTGGGGACCCATCCCGTACTGGGGGTTGCCTAGCCTACGCCGATAAACTCATCTTT.

As regards this clone: A read error is likely here: a far larger clone is one base away. Additional DNA sequences in this sample encode the identical CDR3. This sequence joins TRDV2 and TRDJ3; 8 bases are shared with TRDD3. TCRdb does not report a J gene; here it was assigned by matching the DNA to germline references. V shed 3 bases and J 0 bases; nucleotides not matched to a gene: 6. The CDR3 runs 18 residues. CDR1 GEAIGNYY and CDR2 EKD come from the germline V gene. The CDR3 DNA follows: TGTGCCTGTGACGGCACTGGGGGCCGCTCCTGGGACACCCGACAGATGTTTTTC. Its translation is CACDGTGGRSWDTRQMFF.

In its sample, this clone ranks as medium-sized (0.01 to 0.1%). This chain joins TRDV1 and TRDJ1; 8 positions match TRDD3. The trim removed 0 bases at V and 0 bases at J, leaving 12 bases unmatched. Germline V CDR1 and CDR2: TSWWSYY, QGS. This CDR3 is 19 amino acids long. The CDR3 nucleotides read TGTGCTCTTGGGGAACTCGGAGCACTGGGGGCCCCGTACACCGATAAACTCATCTTT. Residues: CALGELGALGAPYTDKLIF.

This clone was seen a few times. The likely explanation is a read error, given a far larger clone one base away. This specimen includes other DNA sequences encoding the same CDR3. The genes are TRAV29/DV5 and TRDJ1, with 8 nucleotides matching TRDD3. The CDR3 loop spans 18 amino acids. The trim removed 0 bases at V and 6 bases at J, leaving 19 bases unmatched. The germline V gene has CDR1 NSMFDY and CDR2 ISSIKDK. The CDR3: CAASASGRVFGDTHKLIF. The CDR3 nucleotides are TGTGCAGCAAGCGCGTCCGGTCGGGTGTTTGGGGATACCCATAAACTCATCTTT. Full variable domain (outside the CDR3, taken from reference TRAV29/DV5 and TRDJ1): DQQVKQNSPSLSVQEGRISILNCDYTNSMFDYFLWYKKYPAEGPTFLISISSIKDKNEDGRFTVFLNKSAKHLSLHIVPSQPGDSAVYFCAASASGRVFGDTHKLIFGKGTRVTVEP.

This clone was counted between two and nine times. This could be a read error, since a much larger clone is one nucleotide away. The same CDR3 arises from other DNA sequences in this sample as well. The CDR3 DNA sequence: TGTGCTCTTGGGGAACGTCGAACAGAAAAGAGCCTACCTACGTCTCTGAGTGCACACCCGTACACCGATAAACTCATCTTT. Encoded protein: CALGERRTEKSLPTSLSAHPYTDKLIF. This rearrangement joins TRDV1 to TRDJ1; D possibly corresponds to TRDD2 (5 bases). The V end lost 1 base, the J end lost 0 bases, and 45 bases lay between the germline ends. The V gene's germline CDR1 is TSWWSYY and CDR2 QGS. This CDR3 comprises 27 residues.

As regards this clone: Since a much larger clone is just one base distant, this may be a read error. The rearrangement links TRDV2 to TRDJ3; 9 nucleotides match TRDD3. TCRdb records no J gene; here it was assigned by comparing the DNA to germline. V was clipped by 1 base and J by 0 bases; unmatched bases: 9. CDR3 length equals 20 residues. CDR1 GEAIGNYY and CDR2 EKD come from the germline V gene. Here the CDR3 DNA reads TGTGCCTGTGACACGGGTGTCTGGGGGATCCACTCCTGGGACACCCGACAGATGTTTTTC. This translates into CACDTGVWGIHSWDTRQMFF.

This clone was counted between two and nine times. It is likely a read error: a sequence one base away is far more abundant. Distinct nucleotide sequences in the sample also encode this CDR3. The chain uses TRDV1 and TRDJ1; tentatively, D is TRDD2 (5 bases). Germline V CDR1 and CDR2: TSWWSYY, QGS. This CDR3 spans 19 amino acids. The CDR3 DNA sequence: TGTGCTCTTGGGGAAAGTCAGCCTACCCTTAAAGGAACGACCGATAAACTCATCTTC. Protein: CALGESQPTLKGTTDKLIF.

A remark on this clone: This may arise from a read error, as a much more abundant clone is one base away. The chain carries TRDV1 and TRDJ1, with D unresolved. Assignment of the J gene here rests on matching the DNA to germline, because TCRdb gives none. Germline assignment: CDR1 TSWWSYY and CDR2 QGS. With 4 bases removed from V and 0 bases from J, the gap between germline ends came to 12 bases. CDR3 length: 15 residues. In DNA, the CDR3 is TGTGCTCTTGGGGGAGGGCCTGAGGACACCGATAAACTCATCTTT. Translating gives CALGGGPEDTDKLIF.

Points on this clone: This likely reflects a read error, since a far larger clone is one base away. This chain links TRDV2 with TRDJ3; TRDD3 agrees at 7 bases. Germline values: CDR1 GEAIGNYY, CDR2 EKD. J lost 0 bases, V lost 3 bases, and 7 bases had no gene match. The CDR3 is 18 amino acids. CDR3 residues: CACDSWGSSSWDTRQMFF. CDR3 in DNA: TGTGCCTGTGACTCCTGGGGGTCTAGCTCCTGGGACACCCGACAGATGTTTTTC.

For this clone: This may arise from a read error, as a much more abundant clone is one base away. The CDR3 nucleotides are TGTGCCTGTGACGGGACTGGAGGGTCCTGGGACCCCCGACAGATGTTTTTC. This gives the protein CACDGTGGSWDPRQMFF. The chain joins TRDV2 to TRDJ3; tentatively, D is TRDD3 (5 bases). TCRdb records no J gene; here it was assigned by comparing the DNA to germline. From germline, CDR1 is GEAIGNYY and CDR2 EKD. CDR3 length: 17 residues.

About this clone: A read error is likely here: a far larger clone is one base away. The rearrangement uses TRDV2 and TRDJ3, with TRDD3 matching 11 bases. TCRdb lists no J gene, so it was determined here by aligning the DNA to germline. CDR3 size: 20 residues. Per the germline V gene, CDR1 is GEAIGNYY and CDR2 is EKD. The CDR3 DNA reads TGCGCCTGTGACACCGCTGGGGGATACACTAGCTCCTGGGACACCCGACAGATGTTTTTC. This gives the protein CACDTAGGYTSSWDTRQMFF.

This clone has more than one count but fewer than ten. This may be a read error, as it is one base from a much larger clone. The chain recombines TRDV2 with TRDJ3; 11 nucleotides match TRDD3. Trimming cost V 3 bases and J 0 bases; bases outside gene matches: 30. CDR3 size: 27 residues. CDR1 and CDR2 (germline): GEAIGNYY, EKD. CDR3 residues: CACDSASRAEDGPGTGGYSWDTRQMFF. Here the CDR3 DNA reads TGTGCCTGTGACTCCGCAAGCCGGGCTGAGGACGGCCCGGGTACTGGGGGATACTCCTGGGACACCCGACAGATGTTTTTC.

This clone is medium-sized within its sample. This sequence joins TRDV2 and TRDJ3; 10 bases agree with TRDD3. The J gene, left out of TCRdb, was set here by checking the DNA against germline. CDR3 length: 20 residues. CDR1 is GEAIGNYY, CDR2 EKD, per germline. Unmatched junction bases numbered 9, after V lost 2 bases and J lost 0 bases. DNA of the CDR3: TGTGCCTGTGACAACTTACTGGGGGATCCAACCTCCTGGGACACCCGACAGATGTTTTTC. Encoded protein: CACDNLLGDPTSWDTRQMFF.

In its sample, this clone ranks as large (0.1 to 1%). The chain combines TRDV2 with TRDJ2, with 8 positions matching TRDD3. Germline V CDR1 and CDR2: GEAIGNYY, EKD. V lost 0 bases, J lost 7 bases, and 0 bases stayed unmatched. This CDR3 is 13 amino acids long. The CDR3 here is CACDTWGIAQLFF. CDR3 coding DNA: TGTGCCTGTGACACCTGGGGGATAGCACAACTCTTCTTT.

By share, this clone counts as large. The DNA of the CDR3 is TGTGCCTGTGACACCGTACTGGGGGATACGGACACCCGACAGATGTTTTTC. This encodes CACDTVLGDTDTRQMFF. The J gene is TRDJ3, the V gene TRDV2; 12 nucleotides line up with TRDD3. Germline-derived CDR1 and CDR2 are GEAIGNYY and EKD. The CDR3 totals 17 residues. J lost 6 bases, V lost 0 bases, and 2 bases had no gene match.

The CDR3 loop reads CALGEGPSYFYWGTGWDTLYTDKLIF. The CDR3 DNA reads TGTGCTCTTGGGGAAGGGCCTTCCTACTTTTACTGGGGGACAGGCTGGGACACCCTGTACACCGATAAACTCATCTTT. The chain uses TRDV1 and TRDJ1; D possibly matches TRDD2 or TRDD3 (9 bases each). Trimming pared 2 bases from V and 0 bases from J, leaving 43 bases between. This CDR3 spans 26 amino acids. CDR1 and CDR2 (germline): TSWWSYY, QGS.